This T cell receptor (beta chain) stems from a study of shared clonotypes between healthy human individuals. In regard to this clone: Its specificity is unknown.

Overall study results and limits: The study drew on few donors, limiting represented genetic and exposure-history diversity.

V lost 5 bases, J lost 2 bases, and 6 bases stayed unmatched. CDR3 length equals 16 residues. The germline V gene has CDR1 ENHRY and CDR2 SYGVKD. Terminally differentiated effector memory CD45RA+ cells were excluded from the naive CD8 cells, which were CD45RO-negative and positively selected for CCR7. Produced via immunoSEQ multiplex PCR; TCRdb's table is partial and in-frame only. Of approximately 1.9 million clones detected, just over 90% appear once; the ten largest clones hold less than 2%. This chain links TRBV10-3 with TRBJ2-7; 13 positions agree with TRBD2. Specimen: naive CD8+ T cells from PBMCs. The origin of this receptor is a young man in good health. Some clones in this sample may be carry-over from other donors' samples. As DNA, the CDR3 is TGTGCCATCAGTTCCGGGACTAGCGGGACCACCTACGAGCAGTACTTC. As protein: CAISSGTSGTTYEQYF.